The present entry profiles one T cell receptor (beta chain) with its context. No antigen is known for it. This sample is part of a study of response to subunit inactivated influenza vaccine. Points from the study as a whole: With each seasonal influenza vaccination, the authors suggested, few new T cells are recruited.

V shed 1 base and J shed 0 bases, with 9 bases lying between them. The CDR3 spans 14 residues. In germline, CDR1 is DFQATT, CDR2 SNEGSKA (reference sequence). TCRdb reanalysed the RT-PCR reads using MiXCR and keeps one entry per CDR3 protein. Of 300,000 to 350,000 distinct CDR3 sequences listed, 20% to 25% are singletons. The chain links TRBV20-1 to TRBJ1-1, with a possible D match to TRBD1 (6 bases). The sample consisted of PBMCs from blood, taken approximately 20 months after vaccination. The clonotype comes from a man between 45 and 75 years old who received an inactivated influenza vaccine. CDR3 amino acids: CSARGQGMNTEAFF. In DNA, the CDR3 is TGCAGTGCTAGAGGTCAGGGGATGAACACTGAAGCTTTCTTT.